The clone carrying this TCR beta chain was detected ten times or more. CDR3 length: 13 amino acids. Trimming left V 0 bases short and J 6 bases short, with 8 bases between. These data come from a study of early T cells in non-severe SARS-CoV-2 infection. Unique molecular identifiers were attached to individual cDNA molecules. TCRdb processed the 5' RACE reads anew with MiXCR; each CDR3 protein has one entry. The sample includes about 110,000 distinct CDR3 sequences, about an eighth of them seen just once. The J gene is TRBJ1-1, the V gene TRBV12-3 or TRBV12-4; D uncertain. The TCR was taken from an adult who was a healthcare worker with PCR-confirmed SARS-CoV-2 infection or an uninfected control (not recorded which). The specimen was whole blood. In DNA form, the CDR3 reads TGTGCCAGCAGTTTAGCGGTCGGATCTGAAGCTTTCTTT. It specifies CASSLAVGSEAFF.